This T cell receptor (beta chain) was sequenced for a study of beta chain features in type 1 diabetes (dated by TCRdb to the late 2010s). Background on the whole study: Mean age, gender distribution, total cell number and subset yield were not different between patients and healthy donors. In the study, TCRB repertoires of sorted circulating CD4+ T cell subsets from recently diagnosed type 1 diabetes patients were compared with those of matched healthy donors. A total of 85 million to 140 million sorted cells were examined across all samples, and a strong correlation was observed between cell number per subset and RNA yield. Regulatory and stem cell-like memory subsets were isolated from only 8 patients and roughly eight healthy donors, whereas naive and central memory subsets came from all 30 or so donors. General study outcomes and caveats: Because cDNA rather than genomic DNA was sequenced, highly expressing activated cells could have been over-represented, although no difference in activation and CD3 levels was found between groups. A moderate but significant shortening of TCRB CDR3 length was observed in type 1 diabetes patients in all four CD4+ subsets. Only small numbers of individuals were included in the HLA sub-analyses, which left unresolved whether HLA type had any influence on TCRB rearrangement. At VDJ recombination sites, patients with type 1 diabetes made fewer insertions and deleted more nucleotides, a pattern implying thymic rearrangement abnormalities. Naive, central memory and regulatory TCRB repertoires appeared more similar among patients than among healthy donors. Shorter templates might be favored by PCR, yet because patient and control samples were amplified and corrected together, any such skew would affect both groups equally.

This clone was seen only a few times. It has no known antigen specificity. At one end the junction does not follow the germline gene, possibly because of a read error. The entire isolated RNA was reverse transcribed using the High Capacity cDNA Reverse Transcription Kit, and thus expressed TCRB transcripts were sequenced. Deep immunoSEQ sequencing was applied to naive, central memory and regulatory T cell samples, giving an average of approximately 3.8 million total reads per sample. Sorted cells were lysed in RLT buffer and RNA was extracted with DNase-treated RNeasy Micro or Mini kits, depending on cell number. To prevent cross-contamination, each cell subset was processed individually, whereas patient and healthy donor samples were processed jointly. The immunoSEQ multiplex PCR was used to amplify TCRB sequences from cDNA, yielding 87-bp fragments that span the CDR3 region. Amplicons were sequenced on the Illumina HiSeq platform. The study's own analysis went as follows. PCR bias was computationally corrected using synthetic template baselines, reads within Hamming distance 2 were collapsed, and singletons that could not be merged were discarded. Reads were aligned against IMGT to assign V, D and J genes, CDR3 length and insertions or deletions at six rearrangement sites. Within each subset, clonotype counts were normalized to sorted cell number, after which true diversity and Gini coefficients were computed with the tcR R package. Repertoire sharing was quantified using the overlap coefficient calculated on TCRB nucleotide sequences. As a proxy for the pre-selection repertoire, out-of-frame TCRB sequences from naive cells were analyzed. What TCRdb holds here is the immuneACCESS table cut down to in-frame rearrangements. Part of the clones is not present; checked against another copy, under half of the missing clones reflect an unresolved V gene, and the others are unexplained. V and J calls and clone size are copied from that table; D and trimming were computed from the DNA. Counted in this sample were approximately 300,000 clones; roughly 11% of them appeared once. The biggest ten clones account for more than 0.015% of the sample.

CDR3 length: 16 amino acids, cysteine to phenylalanine. Only CDR3 DNA is held: 48 bases, read in frame from base 1. From a lookup of the germline V gene, CDR1 and CDR2 are LGHNA and YSLEER. A single peripheral blood draw of about 116 mL on average was collected from each donor into heparinised tubes. A BD FACSAria II was used to sort naive, central memory, regulatory and stem cell-like memory CD4+ T cells with a panel that included CD45RO, CCR7, CD25, CD127, CD95 and CD27. All sorted populations exceeded 95% purity. PBMCs were isolated immediately by Lymphoprep density gradient centrifugation and stained directly without culture. So that batch effects would be minimized, each experiment stained and sorted samples in pairs, pairing one healthy donor with one patient.

The chain is made from TRBV4-3 and TRBJ2-7, with 12 middle bases fitting TRBD2. Sample: naive CD4+ T cells from blood. The label giving this sample's cell subset or site can be read as: true naive CD4+ T cells. This clonotype originated in a woman in her thirties in good health. The nucleotides are TGCGCCAGCAGCCAAGTAACTAGCGGGAGGTCCTCCGAGCAGTACTTC. This is translated as CASSQVTSGRSSEQYF.